This T cell receptor beta chain came from a study of T-cell memory formation after mild COVID-19. MiXCR, run by TCRdb on the 5' RACE reads, gives a single entry per CDR3 protein. The top ten hold approximately 39% of the sample, which has around 62,000 distinct CDR3 sequences, roughly 26% seen once. Trimming cost V 7 bases and J 0 bases, with 13 bases left between them. CDR1 and CDR2 (germline): MNHEY, SVGAGI. The CDR3 covers 15 residues. The sequencing sample was made of PBMCs or a T cell subset sorted from them (not recorded which). The clonotype comes from a man aged 18 to 30 who had mild COVID-19 (a few samples of this study predate the infection). Cell type and time point are not known. The chain carries TRBV6-5 and TRBJ2-1, with a possible D match to TRBD2 (5 bases). Here the CDR3 reads CASNRMDSSYNEQFF. CDR3 in DNA: TGTGCCAGCAACCGAATGGACTCCTCCTACAATGAGCAGTTCTTC.